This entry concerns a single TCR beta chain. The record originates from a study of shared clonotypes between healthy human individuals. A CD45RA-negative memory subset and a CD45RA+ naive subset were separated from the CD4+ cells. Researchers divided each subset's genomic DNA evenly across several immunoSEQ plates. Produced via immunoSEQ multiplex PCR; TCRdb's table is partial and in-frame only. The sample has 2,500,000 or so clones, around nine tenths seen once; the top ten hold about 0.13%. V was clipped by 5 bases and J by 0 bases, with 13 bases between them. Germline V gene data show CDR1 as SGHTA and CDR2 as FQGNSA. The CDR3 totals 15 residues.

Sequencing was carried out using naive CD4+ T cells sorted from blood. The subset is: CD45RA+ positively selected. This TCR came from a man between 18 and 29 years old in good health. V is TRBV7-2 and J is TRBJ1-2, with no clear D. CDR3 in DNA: TGTGCCAGCAGCCCCGAGTTGGAGGCTAACTATGGCTACACCTTC. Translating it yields CASSPELEANYGYTF.